This TCR beta chain was captured by sequencing in a study of molecular identifiers for immune sequencing clone quantification (dated by TCRdb to 2016 to 2018). As for the study more broadly: In a replicate experiment, RNA from roughly 21,000 or 96,000 naive CD8 T cells was split into five aliquots, four of which were sequenced. CD8 T cells were used in a methods study to benchmark molecular-identifier clustering-based TCR repertoire sequencing (MIDCIRS) and TCR RNA copy counting. Points the paper makes about the study in general: Highly expanded clone sizes could be underestimated if identical TCR molecules share a barcode. Spiked-in Jurkat TCR RNA (approximately 9 copies' worth), which is not part of the donor repertoire, was contained in the naive libraries. Spiked-in Jurkat TCR RNA equal to a single cell's worth was reported to be detectable even within one million naive CD8 T cells. In CMV-specific effector cells, over 97% of molecules were held by clones above 20 RNA copies, whereas under 1% of molecules were held by such clones in naive cells. When barcode sub-clustering was not used, chimeric consensus sequences inflated TCR diversity, with chimeras reaching as high as 47%. Modeling indicated about 3.1 TCR RNA copies recovered per cell, compared with around 10 by digital PCR, which implies a capture efficiency of approximately 30%.

Reading from cysteine to phenylalanine, the CDR3 counts 13 amino acids. Only CDR3 DNA is held: 39 bases, read in frame from base 1. V is pared back by 10 bases and J by 1 base, with 13 bases lying between the germline termini. The germline V gene specifies SGHAT as CDR1 and FQNNGV as CDR2. Libraries of naive CD8 T cells were built from around 20,000 to 990,000 sorted cells, with 10%, 30% or 50% of the purified RNA used. Naive CD8 T cells, defined as CD8+CD4-CCR7+CD45RA+, were FACS-sorted into RLT Plus buffer on a BD FACSAria II. To test detection sensitivity, Jurkat RNA equal to over nine TCR copies was added to samples of about 20,000-1,000,000 naive CD8 T cells. Enrichment of CD8 T cells was done with RosetteSep CD8+ T Cell Enrichment Cocktail plus Ficoll-Paque, and ACK red cell lysis came afterward. The library came from PCR. The listed sequencing device is NextSeq 500. Preparation of bulk TCR libraries followed a previously described approach, with the TCR primers listed in Table S5. The Qiagen AllPrep DNA/RNA kit was used to purify total RNA. Before any analysis, reads coming from multiple sequencing runs of the same library were combined into one pool. The source study handled its data this way. Reads were retained only if their TCR constant sequence matched exactly, and those retained reads were trimmed to 150 nt and grouped according to their 12-nt molecular barcodes. Reads inside each barcode group were sub-clustered using a 15% Levenshtein threshold, and a quality-weighted consensus sequence was constructed for each RNA molecule. Non-functional sequences were removed, as were lower-count sequences one edit away from another. Based on fitting two negative binomial distributions, any barcode sub-cluster with under 20% of the maximum read count was discarded. Using fastp trimming at Q25 and MiXCR clonotype assembly, TCRdb reanalyzed the public sequencing data and kept in-frame beta chains. Entries that share a CDR3 protein sequence are merged under the most common genes and DNA. These V and J calls rely on TCRdb rather than the paper's analysis. The sample data list approximately 93,000 distinct CDR3 sequences, and 25% of these were observed just once. The ten most abundant clones make up approximately 0.8% of the sample.

In regard to this clonotype: No antigen is known for it. Base quality data are lacking; no much larger clone is found one base away.

The receptor's source is a human donor in good health. Some libraries in this study had Jurkat cell RNA spiked in. Sequenced: naive CD8+ T cells from blood, with Jurkat cell RNA spiked in. The cell subset or site label, read with the paper, signifies: FACS-sorted CD8+CD4-CCR7+CD45RA+ naive T cells. The V and J segments used are TRBV11-2 and TRBJ1-1, with TRBD1 perhaps the D gene, on 5 matching bases. The CDR3 region has the sequence CATISQENTEAFF. The DNA reads as follows: TGTGCCACCATCTCACAGGAGAACACTGAAGCTTTCTTT.